This paragraph covers one T cell receptor (beta chain) sequence. Its antigen remains unidentified. The CDR3 sequence is 17 residues long. CDR1 and CDR2 (germline): SGHNT, YENEEA. Trimming removed 5 bases at V and 5 bases at J, with 24 bases between. In TCRdb, the 5' RACE reads were re-called with MiXCR into one record per CDR3 protein. The sample shows around 250,000 distinct CDR3 sequences, 16% of them seen only once. The sample originates from a study of T-cell memory formation after mild COVID-19. Overall study context: Clusters of TCRs were largely donor specific. Study-level results: CD4+ contracting clones were found mainly in CM and EM, and CD8+ ones in EMRA.

The chain uses TRBV11-3 and TRBJ1-2; D may be TRBD1 (5 bases). Input material: PBMCs or a T cell subset sorted from them (not recorded which). This clonotype originated in a young man who had mild COVID-19 (a few samples of this study predate the infection). Cell type and time point are not known. Here the CDR3 reads CASSHQNHRSPSYGYTF. CDR3 DNA sequence: TGTGCCAGCAGCCACCAAAATCACAGGAGTCCAAGTTATGGCTACACCTTC.